This T cell receptor (beta chain) was found in a study of T cell repertoires in cytomegalovirus infection. TCRdb re-derived calls from the reads in MiXCR, one entry per CDR3 protein. The data hold under 150,000 distinct CDR3 sequences, with around 30% observed a single time. A remark on this clonotype: Its antigen is not known.

This sequence originates from a human donor in good health (CMV status not recorded). Some clones in this sample may be carry-over from other donors' samples. The sample in question was CD8+ T cells from cultured PBMCs, obtained from culture after CMV antigen stimulation.

CDR3 bases: TGTGCCAGCAGCTTCGGACAGGGGAACACTGAAGCTTTCTTT. Protein product: CASSFGQGNTEAFF. The chain combines TRBV12-3 or TRBV12-4 with TRBJ1-1; TRBD1 matches at 8 bases. Losses at the gene ends were 6 bases for V and 1 base for J; bases not matched to a gene: 4. The CDR3 has 14 amino acids.